This entry is about one T cell receptor beta chain. These data belong to a study of T cells in Graves' hyperthyroidism and ophthalmopathy. Researchers amplified the TCR beta CDR3 regions from RNA transcripts. Initially, a first-round RT-PCR of the TCR CDR3 employed the HTBI primer set. A single record per CDR3 protein comes from TCRdb applying MiXCR to the multiplex PCR reads. This table has 250,000 to 350,000 distinct CDR3 sequences, 17% appearing once. The CDR3 has 10 residues. V was cut by 6 bases and J by 5 bases, with 6 bases left in between. CDR1 and CDR2 (germline): SQVTM, ANQGSEA. The J gene is TRBJ2-3, the V gene TRBV29-1, with D perhaps matching TRBD2 (6 bases). This TCR derives from a woman aged 60-75 years with Graves' ophthalmopathy. Input material: blood. CDR3 region: CSVGGDTQYF. Here the CDR3 DNA reads TGCAGCGTGGGGGGAGATACGCAGTATTTT.